The T cell receptor beta chain described here comes from a study of cytomegalovirus exposure and HLA in healthy donors. Study-wide findings and caveats: Productive rates of about 90% or about 30% were seen for most TCR beta V segments in an earlier analysis. Reportedly, a later analysis found an Asian-associated ancestry cluster had fewer N-insertions than the roughly 700-donor mean.

Turning to this clone: The antigen remains unidentified.

This CDR3 region has 15 residues. V lost 8 bases, J lost 4 bases, and 17 bases lay in between. Looked up from germline, CDR1 is MGHDK and CDR2 is SYGVNS. PCR employed 60 Vbeta and 13 Jbeta primers. TCRdb keeps only in-frame clones here, not all; method: immunoSEQ multiplex PCR. The data contain 75,000 to 100,000 clones, roughly two thirds of them singletons. This TCR derives from a middle-aged man in good health and CMV-seronegative. The chain recombines TRBV25-1 with TRBJ2-2; unclear D gene. Specimen: PBMCs. The CDR3: CASAPTRVSTGELFF. The DNA of the CDR3 is TGTGCCAGCGCACCAACCCGGGTGAGCACCGGGGAGCTGTTTTTT.